This TCR beta chain was observed in a study of T cells after yellow fever vaccination. Regarding the study as a whole: Peaking faster, on day 5 versus 15, the secondary response was nonetheless weaker. Subsequent to the booster, the majority of primary-vaccination clones reappeared (96% CD4, 88% CD8).

In this sample, this clonotype turned up many times. Antigen unknown. The CDR3 covers 16 residues. V lost 4 bases to trimming and J lost 5 bases; unmatched junction nucleotides: 8. The 5'RACE template-switching step produced TCR cDNA and added a universal primer site and UMIs. TCRdb fed the 5' RACE reads into MiXCR, producing one record per CDR3 protein. The repertoire holds approximately 110,000 distinct CDR3 sequences, with approximately 8.4% as singletons. The chain uses TRBV12-3 or TRBV12-4 and TRBJ2-1; TRBD2 matches at 10 bases. The TCR comes from a man aged 25-45 years who received the YFV17D yellow fever vaccine. Sequences were derived from CD8+ T cells sorted from PBMCs, sampled 45 days after the yellow fever booster vaccination. As DNA, the CDR3 is TGTGCCAGCAGTTACCAGCGGGAGGGCCCCGACAATGAGCAGTTCTTC. Residues: CASSYQREGPDNEQFF.